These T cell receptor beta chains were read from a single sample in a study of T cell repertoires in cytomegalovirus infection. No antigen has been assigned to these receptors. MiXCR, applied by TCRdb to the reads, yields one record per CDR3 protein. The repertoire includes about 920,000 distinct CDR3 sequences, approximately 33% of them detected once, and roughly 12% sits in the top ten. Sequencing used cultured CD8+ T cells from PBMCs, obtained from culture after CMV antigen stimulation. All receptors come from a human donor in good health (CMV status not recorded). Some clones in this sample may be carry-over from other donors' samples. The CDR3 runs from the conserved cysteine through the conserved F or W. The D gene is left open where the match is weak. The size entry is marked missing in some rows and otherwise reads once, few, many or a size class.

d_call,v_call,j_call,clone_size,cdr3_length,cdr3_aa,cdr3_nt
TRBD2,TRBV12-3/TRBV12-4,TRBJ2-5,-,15,CASSKTSGGRETQYF,TGTGCCAGCAGTAAAACTAGCGGGGGCCGGGAGACCCAGTACTTC
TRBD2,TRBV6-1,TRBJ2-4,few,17,CASSVLGRAGAKNIQYF,TGTGCCAGCAGTGTCCTCGGGAGGGCCGGAGCCAAAAACATTCAGTACTTC
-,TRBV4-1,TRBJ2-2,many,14,CASSQGPGAGELFF,TGCGCCAGCAGCCAAGGGCCAGGGGCCGGGGAGCTGTTTTTT
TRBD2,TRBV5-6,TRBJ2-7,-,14,CASSLGGGAYKQYF,TGTGCCAGCAGCTTGGGGGGGGGAGCGTACAAGCAGTACTTC
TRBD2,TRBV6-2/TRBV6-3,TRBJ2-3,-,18,CASSSGLAGTLGTDTQYF,TGTGCCAGCAGTTCCGGACTAGCGGGGACTTTAGGTACAGATACGCAGTATTTT
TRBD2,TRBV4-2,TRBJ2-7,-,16,CASSQELGTSAYEQYF,TGTGCCAGCAGCCAAGAATTGGGGACTAGCGCCTACGAGCAGTACTTC
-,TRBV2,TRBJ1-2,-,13,CASGGRGNYGYTF,TGTGCCAGCGGGGGCAGGGGCAACTATGGCTACACCTTC
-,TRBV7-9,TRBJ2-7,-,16,CASSGQGTPGLYEQYF,TGTGCCAGCAGCGGTCAGGGAACACCGGGACTCTACGAGCAGTACTTC
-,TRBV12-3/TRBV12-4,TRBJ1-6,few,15,CASRRTGSRDSPLHF,TGTGCCAGCAGACGAACAGGGAGTAGAGATTCACCCCTCCACTTT
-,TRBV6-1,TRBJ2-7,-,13,CASSLGGLYEQYF,TGTGCCAGCAGTTTGGGGGGGCTCTACGAGCAGTACTTC
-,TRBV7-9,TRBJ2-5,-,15,CASSPKAGRQETQYF,TGTGCCAGCAGCCCCAAGGCAGGGAGGCAGGAGACCCAGTACTTC
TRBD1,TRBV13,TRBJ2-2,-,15,CASRKGQSNTGELFF,TGTGCCAGCAGAAAGGGACAGTCGAACACCGGGGAGCTGTTTTTT
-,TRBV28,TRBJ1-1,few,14,CASRRAGVRAEAFF,TGTGCCAGCAGGCGGGCAGGGGTTCGTGCTGAAGCTTTCTTT
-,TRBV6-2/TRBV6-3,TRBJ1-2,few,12,CASSYVGRGYTF,TGTGCCAGCAGTTACGTAGGAAGAGGCTACACCTTC
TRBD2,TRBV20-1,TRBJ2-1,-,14,CSVETSGAYHEQFF,TGCAGTGTCGAGACTAGCGGGGCTTACCATGAGCAGTTCTTC
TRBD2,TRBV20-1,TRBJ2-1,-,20,CSAKGTALAGGSQTDNEQFF,TGCAGTGCCAAGGGGACAGCCTTAGCGGGGGGCTCCCAGACAGACAATGAGCAGTTCTTC
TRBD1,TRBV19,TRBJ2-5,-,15,CASSPPGTGQETQYF,TGTGCCAGTAGTCCCCCCGGGACAGGACAAGAGACCCAGTACTTC
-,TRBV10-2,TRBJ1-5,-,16,CASSDSGWGPNQPQHF,TGCGCCAGCAGTGATTCAGGGTGGGGACCCAATCAGCCCCAGCATTTT
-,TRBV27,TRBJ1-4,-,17,CASSLSGGYRTNEKLFF,TGTGCCAGCAGTTTATCGGGGGGATACAGAACTAATGAAAAACTGTTTTTT
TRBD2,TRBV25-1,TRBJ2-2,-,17,CASSESILAGPTGELFF,TGTGCCAGCAGTGAATCGATACTAGCGGGCCCAACCGGGGAGCTGTTTTTT
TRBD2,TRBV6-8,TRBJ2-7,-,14,CASSYGGVGYEQYF,TGTGCCAGCAGTTACGGGGGGGTCGGCTACGAGCAGTACTTC
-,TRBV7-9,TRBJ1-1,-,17,CASSVEYGDLRNTEAFF,TGTGCCAGCAGCGTAGAGTATGGGGACCTCCGGAACACTGAAGCTTTCTTT
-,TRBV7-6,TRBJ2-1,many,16,CASSALTGGSNNEQFF,TGTGCCAGCAGCGCACTCACAGGAGGCTCAAACAATGAGCAGTTCTTC
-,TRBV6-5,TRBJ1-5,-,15,CASSQGGFSNQPQHF,TGTGCCAGCAGTCAAGGAGGGTTTAGCAATCAGCCCCAGCATTTT
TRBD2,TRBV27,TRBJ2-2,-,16,CASSLEAGVVTGELFF,TGTGCCAGCAGTTTAGAAGCGGGGGTCGTCACCGGGGAGCTGTTTTTT
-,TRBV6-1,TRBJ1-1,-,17,CASSELHPLKLNTEAFF,TGTGCCAGCAGTGAATTACATCCATTAAAACTGAACACTGAAGCTTTCTTT
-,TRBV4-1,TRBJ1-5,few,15,CASSHHLRGGQPQHF,TGCGCCAGCAGCCACCACCTACGGGGGGGGCAGCCCCAGCATTTT
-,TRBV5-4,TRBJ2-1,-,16,CASSLAQPTGYNEQFF,TGTGCCAGCAGCTTGGCCCAACCCACGGGGTACAATGAGCAGTTCTTC
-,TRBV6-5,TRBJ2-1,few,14,CASSYLEGAEEQFF,TGTGCCAGCAGTTACCTCGAAGGGGCCGAGGAGCAGTTCTTC
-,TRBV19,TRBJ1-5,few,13,CASSIEGWQPQHF,TGTGCCAGTAGTATAGAGGGGTGGCAGCCCCAGCATTTT
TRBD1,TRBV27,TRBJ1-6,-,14,CASTPGQYDSPLHF,TGTGCCAGCACCCCGGGACAGTACGATTCACCCCTCCACTTT
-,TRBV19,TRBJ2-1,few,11,CASSTSGEQFF,TGTGCCAGTAGTACGTCGGGTGAGCAGTTCTTC
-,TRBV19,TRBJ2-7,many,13,CASSFGDIYEQYF,TGTGCCAGTAGTTTTGGGGACATCTACGAGCAGTACTTC
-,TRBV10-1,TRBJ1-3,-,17,CASSETLREYSGNTIYF,TGCGCCAGCAGTGAGACGCTCAGGGAATACTCTGGAAACACCATATATTTT
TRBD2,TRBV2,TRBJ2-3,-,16,CASSEGLADGTDTQYF,TGTGCCAGCAGTGAAGGACTAGCGGACGGCACAGATACGCAGTATTTT
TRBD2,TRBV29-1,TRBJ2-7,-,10,CSAGGYEQYF,TGCAGCGCGGGGGGTTACGAGCAGTACTTC
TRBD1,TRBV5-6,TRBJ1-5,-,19,CASSKGQGGSPYSNQPQHF,TGTGCCAGCAGCAAGGGACAGGGTGGTTCCCCTTATAGCAATCAGCCCCAGCATTTT
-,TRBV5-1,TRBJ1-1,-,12,CASSWEFAEAFF,TGCGCCAGCAGCTGGGAGTTCGCTGAAGCTTTCTTT
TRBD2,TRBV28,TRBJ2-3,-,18,CASSFSSGLADFTDTQYF,TGTGCCAGCAGTTTCTCATCGGGACTAGCGGACTTCACAGATACGCAGTATTTT
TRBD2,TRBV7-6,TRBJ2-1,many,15,CASSPIAGEAGEQFF,TGTGCCAGCAGCCCAATAGCGGGGGAGGCGGGTGAGCAGTTCTTC
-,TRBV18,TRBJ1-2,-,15,CASSPDPGARNGYTF,TGTGCCAGCTCACCAGACCCGGGGGCGCGGAATGGCTACACCTTC
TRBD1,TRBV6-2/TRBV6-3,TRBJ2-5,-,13,CASSRGQRETQYF,TGTGCCAGCAGCCGGGGACAGAGAGAGACCCAGTACTTC
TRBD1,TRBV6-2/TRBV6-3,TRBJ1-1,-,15,CASSLDRAWSTEAFF,TGTGCCAGCAGTTTGGACAGGGCTTGGAGCACTGAAGCTTTCTTT
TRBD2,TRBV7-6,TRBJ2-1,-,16,CASSLALAGGPREQFF,TGTGCCAGCAGCTTAGCGCTGGCGGGGGGGCCGCGGGAGCAGTTCTTC
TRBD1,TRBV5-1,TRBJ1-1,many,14,CASSGRQGRTEAFF,TGCGCCAGCAGCGGTCGACAGGGCAGGACTGAAGCTTTCTTT